This TCR beta chain derives from a study of blood T cell repertoires in COVID-19. For the study at large: Sites across the United States, Italy and Spain contributed samples from acute and convalescent COVID-19.

CDR1 and CDR2 from the germline V gene are SEHNR and FQNEAQ (reference sequence). The CDR3 is made up of 13 amino acids. V lost 1 base and J lost 7, with 5 bases in between. Clones were sequenced by immunoSEQ multiplex PCR, and TCRdb holds only the in-frame ones, with some missing. The repertoire holds about 160,000 clones, with about 93% as singletons. The receptor was derived from a woman between 50 and 59 years old with acute or convalescent COVID-19. V gene TRBV7-9 combines with J gene TRBJ1-6; D is unclear. The sequenced material came from peripheral blood. The CDR3 spells CASSLDLNSPLHF. The CDR3 coding sequence is TGTGCCAGCAGCTTAGATCTGAATTCACCCCTCCACTTT.